The rows below give T cell receptor beta chains drawn from one sample of a study of cytomegalovirus exposure and HLA in healthy donors. Using immunoSEQ multiplex PCR, the repertoire was profiled, and TCRdb retains in-frame clones only, with some absent. The sample has 150,000 or so clones, about 74% seen once. Sequences were obtained from PBMCs. These receptor sequences come from a middle-aged woman in good health and CMV-seronegative. Each CDR3 is given with its conserved first and last residue. Fields, in order: D gene, clone size, V gene, CDR3 length, J gene, CDR3 protein, CDR3 DNA. D genes are given only for firm matches. Expanded clones are given a class, and other clones once, few, many or no size at all.

d_gene: TRBD1; abundance: few; v_gene: TRBV7-8; len: 16; j_gene: TRBJ1-1; CDR3aa: CASSLGFRGMNTEAFF; CDR3nt: TGTGCCAGCAGCTTAGGTTTCAGGGGGATGAACACTGAAGCTTTCTTT
d_gene: TRBD1; abundance: -; v_gene: TRBV5-6; len: 17; j_gene: TRBJ1-1; CDR3aa: CASSSDLWTGGGTEAFF; CDR3nt: TGTGCCAGCAGCTCCGACCTCTGGACAGGGGGCGGCACTGAAGCTTTCTTT
d_gene: TRBD1; abundance: -; v_gene: TRBV5-6; len: 14; j_gene: TRBJ1-2; CDR3aa: CASSLQGAGNGYTF; CDR3nt: TGTGCCAGCAGCTTACAGGGGGCCGGGAATGGCTACACCTTC
d_gene: -; abundance: -; v_gene: TRBV28; len: 12; j_gene: TRBJ2-1; CDR3aa: CASSLRLNEQFF; CDR3nt: TGTGCCAGCAGTTTGAGGTTGAATGAGCAGTTCTTC
d_gene: -; abundance: few; v_gene: TRBV5-1; len: 14; j_gene: TRBJ2-3; CDR3aa: CASSLFQATDTQYF; CDR3nt: TGCGCCAGCAGCTTGTTCCAAGCCACAGATACGCAGTATTTT
d_gene: -; abundance: -; v_gene: TRBV28; len: 12; j_gene: TRBJ1-1; CDR3aa: CASSITGLDAFF; CDR3nt: TGTGCCAGCAGTATTACAGGGTTAGACGCTTTCTTT
d_gene: -; abundance: -; v_gene: TRBV5-1; len: 14; j_gene: TRBJ2-3; CDR3aa: CASSGGTSTDTQYF; CDR3nt: TGCGCCAGCAGTGGGGGGACTAGCACAGATACGCAGTATTTT
d_gene: TRBD1; abundance: -; v_gene: TRBV5-1; len: 14; j_gene: TRBJ1-1; CDR3aa: CASSGGTDPTEAFF; CDR3nt: TGCGCCAGCAGCGGAGGGACAGATCCAACTGAAGCTTTCTTT
d_gene: -; abundance: few; v_gene: TRBV10-3; len: 13; j_gene: TRBJ1-2; CDR3aa: CAISLQGSYGYTF; CDR3nt: TGTGCCATCAGCCTACAGGGAAGCTATGGCTACACCTTC
d_gene: -; abundance: -; v_gene: TRBV2; len: 14; j_gene: TRBJ1-2; CDR3aa: CASSDWDTLYGYTF; CDR3nt: TGTGCCAGCAGTGACTGGGACACCCTTTATGGCTACACCTTC
d_gene: -; abundance: -; v_gene: TRBV6-5; len: 15; j_gene: TRBJ1-3; CDR3aa: CASRLTWTPGNTIYF; CDR3nt: TGTGCCAGCAGACTTACATGGACACCTGGAAACACCATATATTTT
d_gene: -; abundance: few; v_gene: TRBV10-3; len: 11; j_gene: TRBJ2-7; CDR3aa: CAIEDSYEQYF; CDR3nt: TGTGCCATCGAAGACAGCTACGAGCAGTACTTC
d_gene: -; abundance: -; v_gene: TRBV6-6; len: 16; j_gene: TRBJ2-6; CDR3aa: CATRDISLSGANVLTF; CDR3nt: TGTGCCACCAGGGACATATCCCTCTCTGGGGCCAACGTCCTGACTTTC
d_gene: -; abundance: -; v_gene: TRBV5-4; len: 13; j_gene: TRBJ2-3; CDR3aa: CASSYRVPDTQYF; CDR3nt: TGTGCCAGCAGCTACAGGGTCCCAGATACGCAGTATTTT
d_gene: TRBD1; abundance: -; v_gene: TRBV9; len: 16; j_gene: TRBJ2-1; CDR3aa: CASSARPGTGINEQFF; CDR3nt: TGTGCCAGCAGCGCCCGACCCGGGACAGGGATAAATGAGCAGTTCTTC
d_gene: -; abundance: -; v_gene: TRBV5-4; len: 15; j_gene: TRBJ1-3; CDR3aa: CASSLGGLAGNTIYF; CDR3nt: TGTGCCAGCAGCTTGGGGGGGCTCGCGGGAAACACCATATATTTT
d_gene: -; abundance: -; v_gene: TRBV30; len: 14; j_gene: TRBJ2-7; CDR3aa: CAWSSRGPLIEQYF; CDR3nt: TGTGCCTGGAGTTCCCGCGGGCCTCTTATCGAGCAGTACTTC
d_gene: -; abundance: -; v_gene: TRBV7-8; len: 14; j_gene: TRBJ2-5; CDR3aa: CASTLGEVQETQYF; CDR3nt: TGTGCCAGCACCCTAGGAGAGGTCCAAGAGACCCAGTACTTC
d_gene: -; abundance: -; v_gene: TRBV29-1; len: 12; j_gene: TRBJ2-5; CDR3aa: CSVEQVGETQYF; CDR3nt: TGCAGCGTTGAACAGGTGGGAGAGACCCAGTACTTC
d_gene: -; abundance: once; v_gene: TRBV6-5; len: 15; j_gene: TRBJ1-5; CDR3aa: CASSSNRLPNQPQHF; CDR3nt: TGTGCCAGCAGTTCCAACAGGCTCCCCAATCAGCCCCAGCATTTT
d_gene: -; abundance: -; v_gene: TRBV5-4; len: 16; j_gene: TRBJ1-4; CDR3aa: CASSLGGRLDNEKLFF; CDR3nt: TGTGCCAGCAGCTTGGGGGGCAGGCTAGATAATGAAAAACTGTTTTTT
d_gene: -; abundance: -; v_gene: TRBV7-9; len: 14; j_gene: TRBJ2-3; CDR3aa: CASSRSQVTDTQYF; CDR3nt: TGTGCCAGCAGCCGCTCCCAGGTCACAGATACGCAGTATTTT
d_gene: TRBD1; abundance: -; v_gene: TRBV4-1; len: 15; j_gene: TRBJ1-2; CDR3aa: CASSQEGGWNYGYTF; CDR3nt: TGCGCCAGCAGCCAAGAAGGGGGCTGGAACTATGGCTACACCTTC
d_gene: TRBD2; abundance: -; v_gene: TRBV9; len: 16; j_gene: TRBJ2-1; CDR3aa: CASSVSFSGGYNEQFF; CDR3nt: TGTGCCAGCAGCGTATCTTTTAGCGGGGGGTACAATGAGCAGTTCTTC
d_gene: -; abundance: -; v_gene: TRBV2; len: 15; j_gene: TRBJ2-3; CDR3aa: CASRGAASRADTQYF; CDR3nt: TGTGCCAGCAGGGGGGCGGCTAGCAGGGCAGATACGCAGTATTTT
d_gene: -; abundance: -; v_gene: TRBV11-2; len: 14; j_gene: TRBJ1-3; CDR3aa: CASSSRLSGNTIYF; CDR3nt: TGTGCCAGCAGCTCCAGGCTCTCTGGAAACACCATATATTTT
d_gene: TRBD2; abundance: -; v_gene: TRBV10-3; len: 16; j_gene: TRBJ2-5; CDR3aa: CAISELLAGVQETQYF; CDR3nt: TGTGCCATCAGTGAGCTCTTAGCGGGGGTCCAAGAGACCCAGTACTTC
d_gene: -; abundance: -; v_gene: TRBV9; len: 13; j_gene: TRBJ2-3; CDR3aa: CASSVGGTDTQYF; CDR3nt: TGTGCCAGCAGCGTAGGGGGCACTGATACGCAGTATTTT
d_gene: TRBD1; abundance: -; v_gene: TRBV5-1; len: 14; j_gene: TRBJ1-2; CDR3aa: CASSLGQGEFGYTF; CDR3nt: TGCGCCAGCAGCTTAGGACAGGGGGAGTTTGGCTACACCTTC
d_gene: TRBD1; abundance: once; v_gene: TRBV28; len: 16; j_gene: TRBJ1-1; CDR3aa: CASRESPGQGRAEAFF; CDR3nt: TGTGCCAGCAGGGAAAGCCCGGGACAGGGCAGGGCTGAAGCTTTCTTT